This TCR beta chain was sequenced in a study of spatial heterogeneity in lung cancer. TCRdb re-called the 5' RACE reads with MiXCR, one entry per CDR3 protein. Altogether 25,000 or so distinct CDR3 sequences are present, roughly 6% being singletons, with the ten largest covering under 25%. This clonotype was detected only a few times. Losses at the gene ends were 4 bases for V and 9 bases for J; bases not matched to a gene: 14. The CDR3 totals 16 residues. The germline V gene has CDR1 LGHNA and CDR2 YNFKEQ. Regarding time point: blood at routine non-recurrence follow-up after resection. Unsorted tumor, nontumor lung tissue or cryopreserved PBMC supplied the whole RNA.

The material was PBMCs, obtained at follow-up. The chain has TRBV4-2 and TRBJ2-1; 8 positions match TRBD2. This clonotype was sampled from a male donor with early-stage non-small cell lung cancer. The CDR3 here is CASSLTPAGGQGEQFF. Here the CDR3 DNA reads TGTGCCAGCAGCCTCACCCCGGCGGGGGGCCAGGGTGAGCAGTTCTTC.